These T cell receptor beta chains were read from a single sample in a study of shared clonotypes between healthy human individuals. Sequenced by immunoSEQ multiplex PCR; TCRdb stores in-frame clones only, minus some. The data contain roughly 2.2 million clones, over 85% of them singletons. Sequencing was done on a sample of naive CD4+ T cells from PBMCs. These receptors came from a young man in good health. Some clones in this sample may be carry-over from other donors' samples. The CDR3 runs from the conserved cysteine through the conserved F or W. Fields, in order: J gene, V gene, D gene, clone size, CDR3 protein, CDR3 DNA. The D gene is left open where the match is weak. Expanded clones are given a class, and other clones once, few, many or no size at all.

J gene: TRBJ2-7
V gene: TRBV6-5
D gene: TRBD2
clone size: -
CDR3 protein: CASSLAYFGGSYEQYF
CDR3 DNA: TGTGCCAGCAGTTTAGCTTACTTCGGGGGGTCCTACGAGCAGTACTTC

J gene: TRBJ2-7
V gene: TRBV6-1
D gene: -
clone size: -
CDR3 protein: CASSEPGLNTYEQYF
CDR3 DNA: TGTGCCAGCAGTGAACCGGGACTCAATACCTACGAGCAGTACTTC

J gene: TRBJ1-2
V gene: TRBV25-1
D gene: -
clone size: -
CDR3 protein: CASSWTNYGYTF
CDR3 DNA: TGTGCCAGCAGTTGGACCAACTATGGCTACACCTTC

J gene: TRBJ1-2
V gene: TRBV19
D gene: -
clone size: -
CDR3 protein: CASSTTGPAKNGYTF
CDR3 DNA: TGTGCCAGTAGTACCACGGGACCTGCTAAGAATGGCTACACCTTC

J gene: TRBJ2-7
V gene: TRBV5-1
D gene: -
clone size: -
CDR3 protein: CASSLTVEGDRNEQYF
CDR3 DNA: TGCGCCAGCAGCCTAACCGTTGAGGGAGATCGGAACGAGCAGTACTTC

J gene: TRBJ2-3
V gene: TRBV27
D gene: -
clone size: once
CDR3 protein: CASSLSWTEDTQYF
CDR3 DNA: TGTGCCAGCAGTTTATCATGGACTGAAGATACGCAGTATTTT

J gene: TRBJ2-1
V gene: TRBV7-9
D gene: TRBD2
clone size: -
CDR3 protein: CASSSRSGRIYNEQFF
CDR3 DNA: TGTGCCAGCAGCTCCCGGAGCGGGAGGATCTACAATGAGCAGTTCTTC

J gene: TRBJ2-7
V gene: TRBV7-9
D gene: TRBD2
clone size: -
CDR3 protein: CASKSGTSASYEQYF
CDR3 DNA: TGTGCCAGCAAAAGCGGGACTAGCGCGTCCTACGAGCAGTACTTC

J gene: TRBJ1-2
V gene: TRBV30
D gene: TRBD1
clone size: -
CDR3 protein: CAFGGGSGYTF
CDR3 DNA: TGTGCCTTCGGAGGGGGCTCGGGCTACACCTTC

J gene: TRBJ2-1
V gene: TRBV5-4
D gene: TRBD1
clone size: -
CDR3 protein: CASSPRGARGQGPYNEQFF
CDR3 DNA: TGTGCCAGCAGCCCAAGGGGGGCGCGAGGACAGGGTCCCTACAATGAGCAGTTCTTC

J gene: TRBJ2-5
V gene: TRBV7-3
D gene: TRBD1
clone size: -
CDR3 protein: CASSPGGGETQYF
CDR3 DNA: TGTGCCAGCAGCCCAGGGGGTGGGGAGACCCAGTACTTC

J gene: TRBJ2-5
V gene: TRBV5-1
D gene: -
clone size: -
CDR3 protein: CASSLVGSARRETQYF
CDR3 DNA: TGCGCCAGCAGCTTGGTGGGGTCCGCGAGGAGGGAGACCCAGTACTTC

J gene: TRBJ1-2
V gene: TRBV28
D gene: -
clone size: once
CDR3 protein: CASSLWKGGNYGYTF
CDR3 DNA: TGTGCCAGCAGTTTATGGAAGGGAGGGAACTATGGCTACACCTTC

J gene: TRBJ2-7
V gene: TRBV5-1
D gene: TRBD1
clone size: -
CDR3 protein: CASSVTGPYEQYF
CDR3 DNA: TGCGCCAGCAGCGTGACAGGGCCCTACGAGCAGTACTTC

J gene: TRBJ2-7
V gene: TRBV6-1
D gene: -
clone size: -
CDR3 protein: CASSDQGESYEQYF
CDR3 DNA: TGTGCCAGCAGTGACCAGGGTGAGAGCTACGAGCAGTACTTC

J gene: TRBJ1-3
V gene: TRBV7-6
D gene: TRBD1
clone size: -
CDR3 protein: CASSLRYRGSSGNTIYF
CDR3 DNA: TGTGCCAGCAGCCTAAGATACAGGGGAAGCTCTGGCAACACCATATATTTT

J gene: TRBJ1-5
V gene: TRBV19
D gene: TRBD1
clone size: -
CDR3 protein: CASSYQGAINQPQHF
CDR3 DNA: TGTGCCAGTAGTTACCAGGGGGCAATCAATCAGCCCCAGCATTTT

J gene: TRBJ1-2
V gene: TRBV4-2
D gene: -
clone size: few
CDR3 protein: CASSQESTGSNYGYTF
CDR3 DNA: TGTGCCAGCAGCCAAGAGTCCACAGGGTCGAACTATGGCTACACCTTC